The entry that follows covers one T cell receptor (beta chain) sequence. Its antigen is still unknown. No clone much larger than this one lies a single base away; base qualities are absent. Other nucleotide sequences in the sample specify the same CDR3. This record comes from a study of shared clonotypes between healthy human individuals (dated by TCRdb to the early 2020s). In the study overall: The cohort included a few men and a couple of women between 18 and 49 years of age. For each donor, CD4 naive and CD4 memory were each run on three plates, CD8 naive on two plates, and CD8 memory on one plate. To estimate repertoire size and how much clonotype sharing occurs between individuals, the study deeply sequenced the blood TCR repertoires of several healthy adults. Different laboratories and diverse techniques were used to prepare libraries and sequence TCR repertoires, to increase sequencing depth and limit assay-specific biases. Between about 0.85 and 10 billion PBMCs per donor were obtained by leukapheresis.

Using the deep immunoSEQ assay, multiplex PCR amplified TCR CDR3 regions from genomic DNA. Extracted genomic DNA from each cell subset was spread evenly across all wells of several immunoSEQ 96-well plates, with each plate serving as a replicate. For sorted subsets, roughly 200 ng genomic DNA, equal to 25,000 to 35,000 T cell genomes, was loaded into each replicate PCR. The purified libraries were quantified using a Qubit 3.0 fluorometer, sized with a Bioanalyzer 2100, and then quantified again using the KAPA Library Quantification kit. Every immunoSEQ 96-well plate was sequenced on a dedicated single-read 150-cycle Illumina NextSeq 550 flow cell. The paper's processing steps were these. Because the immunoSEQ output held only junctional sequences and lacked quality scores, the filtering could not match the filtering applied to full-length reads. To assign V/J genes and CDR3, sequences were annotated against IMGT germline references using PyIR, a Python wrapper for IgBLAST v1.9. Reads were filtered out if the reads had weak V/J assignments (E-value above 1e-6), no CDR3, stop codons, out-of-frame junctions, or ambiguous translated residues. V3J clonotypes were defined as sequences sharing the same inferred V gene, J gene, and CDR3 amino acid sequence. Percentage overlap between repertoires was calculated by dividing the number of shared unique clonotypes by the size of the smaller repertoire. Richness of each repertoire was evaluated using RTK rarefaction, the Chao1 estimator, and Recon v2.1 estimates of unobserved clonotypes. For all TCRbeta clonotypes obtained by the gDNA method from a handful of donors, generation probabilities were computed with OLGA. Entries here come from immuneACCESS through TCRdb and include only in-frame sequences with V and J called. Some clones fail to appear in such tables; in the studies checked, an unresolved V gene covers under half of the shortfall, and the cause of the remainder is unknown. The V and J calls and clone size were taken over from that table, and D and trimming were inferred from the DNA. For this sample there are 740,000 or so clones; around 78% appear just once. The ten largest clonotypes hold around 2% of the sample.

V drops 3 bases and J drops 2 bases, leaving 8 bases in between. From cysteine to phenylalanine, the CDR3 is 13 amino acids long. Only the CDR3 DNA is retained, 39 bases long and in frame from the first base. In the germline V gene, CDR1 corresponds to SGHRS and CDR2 to YFSETQ. Study-wide conclusions, independent of this receptor: Sampling was restricted to blood, and TCR repertoires in tissue are likely to differ from TCR repertoires in blood. About 5% of naive CD4, 3.5% of naive CD8, 2.3% of memory CD4, and 0.35% to 0.4% of memory CD8 clonotypes were shared across several donors. Compared with non-shared clonotypes, the clonotypes found in all four sorted-subset donors had higher generation probabilities. Because the study included only a small number of donors, the genetic and exposure-history diversity represented was limited. Larger estimated clonotype richness was generally found for naive subsets than for memory subsets. Incomplete sequencing was indicated by rarefaction of sorted-subset datasets, despite the large sequencing depth. Pairwise subsampling led to the expectation that sequencing depth would affect the degree of clonotype sharing among donors.

The donors were healthy, HIV-negative adults who had no recently reported acute infections or vaccinations. Only Caucasian adults living in Nashville, Tennessee, USA were represented among the donors. CD4+ T cells were enriched by magnetic negative selection, after which naive cells were positively selected on CD45RA and the negative fraction was taken as the memory subset. Blood was collected by leukapheresis, and PBMCs were isolated by Ficoll-Histopaque density gradient centrifugation and then cryopreserved in liquid nitrogen vapor phase. Analytical flow cytometry was used to check the purity and quantity of every magnetically sorted T cell population. Each sorted fraction had its genomic DNA isolated and then quantified by UV absorbance on a Nanodrop 2000c.

The rearranged segments are TRBV5-1 and TRBJ1-1; possibly the D gene is TRBD1, per 5 matching bases. Sequencing was performed on memory CD4+ T cells sorted from blood. This specimen's cell subset or site label, interpreted: CD45RA-negative fraction. The sequence came from a woman in her 30s in good health. Read as DNA, the sequence is TGCGCCAGCAGCTCCCAGGGTAACACTGAAGCTTTCTTT. This translates into CASSSQGNTEAFF.